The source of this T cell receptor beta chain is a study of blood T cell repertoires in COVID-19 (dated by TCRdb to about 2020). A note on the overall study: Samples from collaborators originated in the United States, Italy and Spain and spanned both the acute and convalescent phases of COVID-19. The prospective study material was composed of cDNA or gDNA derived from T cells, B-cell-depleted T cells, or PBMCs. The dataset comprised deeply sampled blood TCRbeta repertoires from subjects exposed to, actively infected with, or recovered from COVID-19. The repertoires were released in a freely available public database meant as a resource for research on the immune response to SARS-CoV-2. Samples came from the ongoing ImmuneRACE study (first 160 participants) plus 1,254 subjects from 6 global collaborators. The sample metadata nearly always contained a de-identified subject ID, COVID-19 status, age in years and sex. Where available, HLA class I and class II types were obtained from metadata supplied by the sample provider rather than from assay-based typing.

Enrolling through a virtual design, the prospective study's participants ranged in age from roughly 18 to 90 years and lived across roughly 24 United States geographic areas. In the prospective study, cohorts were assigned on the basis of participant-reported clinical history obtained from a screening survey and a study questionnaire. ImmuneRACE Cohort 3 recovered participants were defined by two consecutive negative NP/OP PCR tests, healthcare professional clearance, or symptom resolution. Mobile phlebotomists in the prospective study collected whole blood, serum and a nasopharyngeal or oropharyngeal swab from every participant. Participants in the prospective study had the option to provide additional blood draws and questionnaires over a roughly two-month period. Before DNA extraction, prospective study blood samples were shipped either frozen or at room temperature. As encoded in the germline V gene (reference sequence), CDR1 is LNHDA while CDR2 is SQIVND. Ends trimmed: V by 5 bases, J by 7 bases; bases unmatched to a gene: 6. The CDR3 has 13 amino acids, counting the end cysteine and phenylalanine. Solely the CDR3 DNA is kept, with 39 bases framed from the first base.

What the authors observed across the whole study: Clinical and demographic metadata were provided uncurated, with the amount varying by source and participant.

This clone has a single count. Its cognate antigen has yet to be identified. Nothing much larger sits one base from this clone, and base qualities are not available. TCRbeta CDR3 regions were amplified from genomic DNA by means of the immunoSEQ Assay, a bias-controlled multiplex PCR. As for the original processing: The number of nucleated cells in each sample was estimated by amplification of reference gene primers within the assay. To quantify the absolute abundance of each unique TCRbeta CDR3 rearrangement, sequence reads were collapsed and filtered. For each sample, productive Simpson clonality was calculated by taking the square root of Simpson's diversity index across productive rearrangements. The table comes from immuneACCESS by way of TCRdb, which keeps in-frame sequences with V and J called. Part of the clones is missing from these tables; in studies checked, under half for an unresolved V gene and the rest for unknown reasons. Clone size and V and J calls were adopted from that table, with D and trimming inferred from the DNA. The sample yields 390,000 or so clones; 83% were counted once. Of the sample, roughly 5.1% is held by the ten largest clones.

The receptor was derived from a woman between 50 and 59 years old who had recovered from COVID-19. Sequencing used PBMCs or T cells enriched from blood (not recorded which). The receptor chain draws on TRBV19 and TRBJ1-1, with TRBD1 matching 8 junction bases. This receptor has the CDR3 CASSPRDRIEAFF. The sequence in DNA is TGTGCCAGTAGTCCCCGGGACAGGATTGAAGCTTTCTTT.